The 5 T cell receptor beta chains presented below share a single source sample, sequenced in a study of cytomegalovirus exposure and HLA in healthy donors. In the PCR, 60 Vbeta and 13 Jbeta primers were used. Here immunoSEQ multiplex PCR was the method, and the copy in TCRdb shows in-frame clones only, minus some. The data contain about 200,000 clones, 75% to 90% of them singletons. Sequenced material: PBMCs. The receptor set was obtained from a man in his thirties or forties in good health and CMV-seronegative.

V and J are TRBV7-2 and TRBJ2-1, with 7 nucleotides matching TRBD2. The CDR3 length is 12 residues. J lost 9 bases, V lost 5 bases, and 4 bases had no gene match. Germline V gene lookup returns CDR1 SGHTA and CDR2 FQGNSA. DNA of the CDR3: TGTGCCAGCAGCGTAACTAGCGTTGAGCAGTTCTTC. Its translation is CASSVTSVEQFF.

The rearrangement links TRBV2 to TRBJ2-1, with D perhaps matching TRBD2 (6 bases). The ends were cut back, 7 bases at V and 11 bases at J, with 18 bases in the middle. The CDR3 has 13 amino acids. Germline V gene lookup returns CDR1 SNHLY and CDR2 FYNNEI. This CDR3 is CASTKTEGMKQFF. The CDR3 coding sequence is TGTGCCAGCACCAAGACGGAGGGGATGAAGCAGTTCTTC.

The chain couples TRBV2 to TRBJ2-1; maybe TRBD2 (6 bases). CDR3 length: 13 amino acids. Germline lookup yields CDR1 SNHLY and CDR2 FYNNEI. The DNA for the CDR3 is TGTGCTGGGGGGAGGAGCTCCTACAATGAGCAGTTCTTC. It specifies CAGGRSSYNEQFF.

The rearrangement uses TRBV25-1 and TRBJ2-1; no firm D call. This CDR3 spans 15 amino acids. Trimming removed 4 bases at V and 7 bases at J, with 17 bases between. The germline CDR1 and CDR2 sequences are MGHDK and SYGVNS. The CDR3 spells CASSVTGLVVNEQFF. Here the CDR3 DNA reads TGTGCCAGCAGTGTTACCGGGTTAGTTGTGAATGAGCAGTTCTTC.

The rearrangement links TRBV19 to TRBJ1-4; D is unclear. The CDR3 runs 14 residues. V lost 8 bases and J lost 3, with 13 bases in between. Per the germline V gene, CDR1 is LNHDA and CDR2 is SQIVND (reference sequence). CDR3 nucleotide sequence: TGTGCCAGTTACCTTTTAATAGCTAATGAAAAACTGTTTTTT. This encodes CASYLLIANEKLFF.